This note documents a single T cell receptor beta chain sequence. Method: immunoSEQ multiplex PCR; TCRdb's copy keeps in-frame clones and lacks some. The sample has some 74,000 clones, about 85% seen once. This specimen comes from a study of PD-L1 blockade in urothelial cancer. For the study at large: Analyses were performed on blood at 3 weeks after treatment start (the second dose) and at 6 weeks. The study recovered a median of roughly 150,000 T cells per blood sample.

Time point given: pretreatment peripheral blood. Patient sample counts ranged from 1 to 8, pretreatment and on-treatment. Deletions cut 1 base from V and 4 bases from J, with 12 bases between. This CDR3 has 15 residues. Germline V gives CDR1 MGHRA, CDR2 YSYEKL. The sequence came from a man between 35 and 55 years old with urothelial cancer. The V and J genes are TRBV4-1 and TRBJ2-3; a weak D match, TRBD2 (6 bases). This sample comprised PBMCs, obtained around atezolizumab (anti-PD-L1) treatment. CDR3 in amino acids: CASSQGGGTADTQYF. In nucleotides, the CDR3 is TGCGCCAGCAGCCAAGGTGGAGGGACCGCAGATACGCAGTATTTT.